A selection of T cell receptor beta chains follows, all from one sample in a study of blood T cell repertoires in COVID-19. Clones were read by immunoSEQ multiplex PCR, and TCRdb kept only the in-frame ones, dropping some. The sample lists over 150,000 clones; roughly four fifths were seen once. The sample was peripheral blood. The receptors originated from a woman aged 65 to 85 with COVID-19, enrolled during active disease. Each CDR3 is given with its conserved first and last residue. A D gene is named only where the DNA matches it firmly. Part of the rows lack a size; the others show once, few, many or a class for expanded clones.

>TRBJ1-3|few|NA|TRBV12-3/TRBV12-4|11
TGTGCCAGCAGCGCTGGAAACACCATATATTTT
CASSAGNTIYF
>TRBJ2-6|NA|NA|TRBV9|17
TGTGCCAGCAGCGTAGCCCTGATCAGCTCTGGGGCCAACGTCCTGACTTTC
CASSVALISSGANVLTF
>TRBJ1-1|NA|NA|TRBV18|15
TGTGCCAGCTCGTACAACAACGCAGGGCGAACTGAAGCTTTCTTT
CASSYNNAGRTEAFF
>TRBJ2-1|NA|TRBD1|TRBV28|17
TGTGCCAGCAGGCCGACGCAGGGGGCCGGTTCAATCAATGAGCAGTTCTTC
CASRPTQGAGSINEQFF
>TRBJ2-7|few|TRBD1|TRBV18|15
TGTGCCAGCTCACTTCCCCGGGACAGGGCAAGCGAGCAGTACTTC
CASSLPRDRASEQYF
>TRBJ1-5|NA|NA|TRBV6-2/TRBV6-3|13
TGTGCCAGCAGTTACTCGCAGTTTCAGCCCCAGCATTTT
CASSYSQFQPQHF
>TRBJ2-5|NA|TRBD2|TRBV18|14
TGTGCCAGCTCACCGCGGGAGTACCAAGAGACCCAGTACTTC
CASSPREYQETQYF
>TRBJ2-1|NA|NA|TRBV28|15
TGTGCCAGCAGTTTTAGTACGGGCAGGGCTCGGGAGCAGTTCTTC
CASSFSTGRAREQFF
>TRBJ1-2|NA|NA|TRBV6-6|13
TGTGCCAGCAGTTACGGGGGCGACTATGGCTACACCTTC
CASSYGGDYGYTF
>TRBJ2-3|NA|TRBD2|TRBV5-1|14
TGCGCCAGCACGGGACTAGCGGGAGTTAATACGCAGTATTTT
CASTGLAGVNTQYF
>TRBJ2-1|NA|TRBD2|TRBV11-2|15
TGTGCCAGCAGCTTACCCGGACTAGCGACTAATGAGCAGTTCTTC
CASSLPGLATNEQFF
>TRBJ2-7|once|NA|TRBV28|15
TGTGCCAGCAAGTCCTGGGGGGACAGCACCTACGAGCAGTACTTC
CASKSWGDSTYEQYF
>TRBJ2-1|NA|TRBD1|TRBV24-1|15
TGTGCCACCAGTGATTTGCGACAGGGGTATAGTGAGCAGTTCTTC
CATSDLRQGYSEQFF
>TRBJ2-4|NA|TRBD2|TRBV5-1|13
TGCGCCAGCAGCTTGGAGGGAGGGAGGGGTCAGTACTTC
CASSLEGGRGQYF
>TRBJ2-1|NA|NA|TRBV4-3|15
TGCGCCAGCAGCCAAGAGTGGCTAGTTTCTAATGAGCAGTTCTTC
CASSQEWLVSNEQFF
>TRBJ2-1|NA|TRBD2|TRBV12-5|15
TGTGCTAGAGGGGGTTGCGGGAGGGCCGACAATGAGCAGTTCTTC
CARGGCGRADNEQFF
>TRBJ1-1|NA|NA|TRBV29-1|13
TGCAGCGTTTCAGGGAGGGGAAACACTGAAGCTTTCTTT
CSVSGRGNTEAFF
>TRBJ2-6|NA|NA|TRBV5-1|14
TGCGCCAGCAGCTTCCGGACAGTCACCAACGTCCTGACTTTC
CASSFRTVTNVLTF
>TRBJ2-3|NA|TRBD2|TRBV30|17
TGTGCCTGGACTTCGACTAGCGGGAGAAAACTTTGGGATACGCAGTATTTT
CAWTSTSGRKLWDTQYF
>TRBJ1-2|NA|NA|TRBV27|15
TGTGCCAGCAGTTCCCCAAGACAGGCTATCTATGGCTACACCTTC
CASSSPRQAIYGYTF
>TRBJ2-1|NA|TRBD2|TRBV6-2/TRBV6-3|17
TGTGCCAGCAGTTACCGGACCAGCGGGAGCGCTTACAATGAGCAGTTCTTC
CASSYRTSGSAYNEQFF
>TRBJ1-1|NA|NA|TRBV6-1|14
TGTGCCAGCAGTGAAGGTGCCTGGGGGGAAAAAGCTTTCTTT
CASSEGAWGEKAFF
>TRBJ2-3|NA|NA|TRBV28|16
TGTGCCAGCAGTTTCCCCGGAGGGCGGGAATTAGATACGCAGTATTTT
CASSFPGGRELDTQYF
>TRBJ2-4|NA|TRBD1|TRBV7-2|15
TGTGCCAGCAGCTTAGAGGGACAGGGTAAAAACATTCAGTACTTC
CASSLEGQGKNIQYF
>TRBJ2-1|NA|NA|TRBV5-1|15
TGCGCCAGCAGCTTTAGCGGTCTGTCCTACAATGAGCAGTTCTTC
CASSFSGLSYNEQFF
>TRBJ1-1|NA|NA|TRBV27|11
TGTGCCAGCCGGGGGGACACTGAAGCTTTCTTT
CASRGDTEAFF
>TRBJ1-3|NA|NA|TRBV28|17
TGTGCCAGCAGTTTGTTCGGGCAGGGCCCCTCTGGAAACACCATATATTTT
CASSLFGQGPSGNTIYF
>TRBJ2-7|NA|NA|TRBV28|13
TGTGCCAGCTGCCGCGGGGACTCCTACGAGCAGTACTTC
CASCRGDSYEQYF
>TRBJ1-2|once|TRBD1|TRBV5-1|15
TGCGCCAGCAGCTTGGGGCAGGGGGGCGGCTATGGCTACACCTTC
CASSLGQGGGYGYTF
>TRBJ1-2|few|NA|TRBV4-1|15
TGCGCCAGCAGCCAAGATGGGGTTAGGACGGGAGGCTACACCTTC
CASSQDGVRTGGYTF
>TRBJ2-1|NA|TRBD2|TRBV19|15
TGTGCCAGTAAGGGTAGCGGGACTTCCTACAATGAGCAGTTCTTC
CASKGSGTSYNEQFF
>TRBJ1-2|NA|NA|TRBV5-4|14
TGTGCCAGCAGCTTGCGGTCACTGCTTTATGGCTACACCTTC
CASSLRSLLYGYTF
>TRBJ2-5|NA|TRBD2|TRBV27|20
TGTGCCAGCAGTTTACGCTGGGTACGGACTAGCGGGCTGTACCAAGAGACCCAGTACTTC
CASSLRWVRTSGLYQETQYF
>TRBJ2-3|NA|NA|TRBV7-2|13
TGTGCCAGCAGCTCCACTAGCACAGATACGCAGTATTTT
CASSSTSTDTQYF
>TRBJ2-7|NA|TRBD2|TRBV4-3|16
TGCGCCAGCAGCCAAGAGGCCCTAGCGGGAGGAGGTGAGCAGTACTTC
CASSQEALAGGGEQYF
>TRBJ1-1|NA|NA|TRBV10-3|14
TGTGCCATCAGTGAGCGGGGTTCGAACACTGAAGCTTTCTTT
CAISERGSNTEAFF
>TRBJ1-1|NA|NA|TRBV18|14
TGTGCCAGCTCACCAATTATCGACACCACTGAAGCTTTCTTT
CASSPIIDTTEAFF
>TRBJ1-2|NA|NA|TRBV7-2|15
TGTGCCAGCCTACCCCACCCGGGAGGGTCCTATGGCTACACCTTC
CASLPHPGGSYGYTF
>TRBJ2-7|NA|NA|TRBV20-1|11
TGCAGTCCCGGGACTGACTACGAGCAGTACTTC
CSPGTDYEQYF
>TRBJ2-6|NA|NA|TRBV28|15
TGTGCCAGCAGTTTCTCAACTAATGGGGCCAACGTCCTGACTTTC
CASSFSTNGANVLTF
>TRBJ2-3|NA|TRBD2|TRBV19|17
TGTGCCAGTAGGGGCTGGGGTACTAGCGGTAGCACAGATACGCAGTATTTT
CASRGWGTSGSTDTQYF